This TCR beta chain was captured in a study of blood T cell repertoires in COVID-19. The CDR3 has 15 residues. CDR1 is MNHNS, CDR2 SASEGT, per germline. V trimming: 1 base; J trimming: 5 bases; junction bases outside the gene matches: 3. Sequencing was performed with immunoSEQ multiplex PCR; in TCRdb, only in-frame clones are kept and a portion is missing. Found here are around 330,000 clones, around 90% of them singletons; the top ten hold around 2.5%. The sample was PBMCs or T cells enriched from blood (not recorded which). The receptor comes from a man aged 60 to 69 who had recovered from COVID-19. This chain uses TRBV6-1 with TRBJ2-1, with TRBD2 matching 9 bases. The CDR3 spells CASSEVASGNNEQFF. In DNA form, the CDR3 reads TGTGCCAGCAGTGAAGTAGCTAGCGGGAACAATGAGCAGTTCTTC.